Presented here are 24 T cell receptor beta chains from one specimen sequenced in a study of high-grade serous ovarian cancer treatment subgroups. Tumor samples were taken before definitive surgery or chemotherapy. The protocol was immunoSEQ multiplex PCR, while the TCRdb copy is restricted to in-frame clones and leaves out a portion. The sample shows roughly 9,000 clones, about three quarters of them seen only once. Specimen: tumor tissue. The receptors originated from a human donor with high-grade serous ovarian cancer.

This clone turned up a few times. The rearrangement joins TRBV6-1 to TRBJ1-2, with 9 bases identical to TRBD1. J was trimmed by 8 bases and V by 4 bases; bases with no gene match: 8. Germline CDR1 MNHNS, CDR2 SASEGT. CDR3 size: 14 residues. The CDR3 sequence: CASSVTGTGLGYTF. The CDR3 DNA reads TGTGCCAGCAGTGTGACTGGGACAGGGTTAGGCTACACCTTC.

CDR3 residues: CASSSPQGANTGELFF. The CDR3 nucleotides read TGTGCCAGCAGCTCTCCACAGGGGGCGAACACCGGGGAGCTGTTTTTT. The genes are TRBV5-4 and TRBJ2-2; 8 bases are shared with TRBD1. The V gene's germline CDR1 is SGHNT and CDR2 YYREEE (reference sequence). This CDR3 is 16 amino acids long. V was clipped by 3 bases and J by 0 bases; unmatched bases: 4.

The chain employs TRBV5-5 and TRBJ2-5; TRBD2 agrees at 10 bases. Gene TRBJ2-7 matches the end of the DNA better, so the J call may be wrong. The CDR3 covers 14 residues. The germline gives CDR1 SGHKS, CDR2 YYEKEE (reference sequence). The CDR3 sequence is CASSFEREGFEQYF. DNA for the CDR3: TGTGCCAGCAGCTTTGAGCGGGAGGGCTTCGAGCAGTACTTC.

This clone was picked up a small number of times. This chain joins TRBV2 and TRBJ2-2; no clear D. V shed 6 bases and J shed 0 bases, with 8 bases lying between them. This CDR3 contains 14 residues. Germline CDR1 and CDR2: SNHLY and FYNNEI. The CDR3 is CASRAIANTGELFF. CDR3 bases: TGTGCCAGCAGAGCGATCGCGAACACCGGGGAGCTGTTTTTT.

CDR3 amino acids: CASSSPGQGAFQPQHF. As DNA, the CDR3 is TGTGCCAGCAGTTCACCGGGACAGGGGGCGTTTCAGCCCCAGCATTTT. This chain links TRBV28 with TRBJ1-5, with 12 bases matching TRBD1. The CDR3 has 16 residues. V lost 4 bases and J lost 6; bases outside the gene matches: 7. Germline assignment: CDR1 MDHEN and CDR2 SYDVKM.

The CDR3 DNA sequence: TGTGCCACCAGCAGATCCCTCGACAGGGGGAGTGATAATGAAAAACTGTTTTTT. Translation: CATSRSLDRGSDNEKLFF. The rearrangement links TRBV15 to TRBJ1-4, with 9 bases lining up with TRBD1. V was clipped by 2 bases and J by 4 bases; unmatched bases: 11. CDR1 and CDR2 from the germline V gene are LNHNV and YYDKDF (reference sequence). The CDR3 totals 18 residues.

The genes are TRBV25-1 and TRBJ1-2; D is undetermined. Per the germline V gene, CDR1 is MGHDK and CDR2 is SYGVNS. Trimming stripped 4 bases from V and 4 bases from J, with 10 bases between. There are 13 residues in the CDR3. DNA for the CDR3: TGTGCCAGCAGTGTCGGGGAGGGCTATGGCTACACCTTC. Amino acid sequence: CASSVGEGYGYTF.

This clone appeared a single time. This chain joins TRBV10-3 and TRBJ2-5; D is unclear. The end of the DNA aligns better with TRBJ2-7, so the J call may be wrong. This CDR3 is built from 14 residues. Germline loops: CDR1 ENHRY, CDR2 SYGVKD. The CDR3 coding sequence is TGTGCCATCAGTGAGTTTAGGGACTCCTACGAGCAGTACTTC. Translated: CAISEFRDSYEQYF.

This clone is labeled medium-sized (0.01 to 0.1%). The chain employs TRBV7-8 and TRBJ1-5; no reliable D call. The CDR3 has 15 amino acids. CDR1 and CDR2 from the germline V gene are SGHVS and FQNEAQ. V shed 6 bases and J shed 7 bases, with 19 bases lying between them. The CDR3 DNA reads as TGTGCCAGCAGTCGTAGCGGCCAGGTCGGCCAGCCCCAGCATTTT. Translating it yields CASSRSGQVGQPQHF.

The rearrangement uses TRBV11-1 and TRBJ1-6; 10 bases match TRBD1. Germline-derived CDR1 and CDR2 are SGHAT and FQDESV (reference sequence). The trim removed 6 bases at V and 10 bases at J, leaving 6 bases unmatched. The CDR3 has 14 residues. The CDR3 nucleotides are TGTGCCAGCAGGCGGGACAGGGGTGACTCACCCCTCCACTTT. Residues: CASRRDRGDSPLHF.

The V and J genes are TRBV7-3 and TRBJ2-6; D remains unclear. Germline CDR1 and CDR2: SGHTA and FQGTGA. The CDR3 sequence is 17 residues long. Trimming cost V 0 bases and J 0 bases, with 9 bases left between them. The CDR3 reads CASSLTGSASGANVLTF. The CDR3 coding sequence is TGTGCCAGCAGCTTAACGGGCTCAGCCTCTGGGGCCAACGTCCTGACTTTC. Supplemented by reference TRBV7-3 and TRBJ2-6, the full variable domain reads GAGVSQTPSNKVTEKGKYVELRCDPISGHTALYWYRQSLGQGPEFLIYFQGTGAADDSGLPNDRFFAVRPEGSVSTLKIQRTERGDSAVYLCASSLTGSASGANVLTFGAGSRLTVL.

Remarks on this clone: Other DNA variants within this sample encode the same CDR3. The chain joins TRBV19 to TRBJ2-7; 9 bases are shared with TRBD2. This CDR3 is built from 16 residues. Trimming at V came to 6 bases and at J to 2 bases, leaving 11 bases not matched to a gene. Germline V gene lookup returns CDR1 LNHDA and CDR2 SQIVND (reference sequence). CDR3 protein: CASSISASGVAYEQYF. The CDR3 bases are TGTGCCAGTAGCATATCGGCTAGCGGGGTTGCCTACGAGCAGTACTTC.

This chain joins TRBV7-9 and TRBJ2-7; D remains ambiguous. CDR1 is SEHNR, CDR2 FQNEAQ, per germline (reference sequence). The V end was cut by 5 bases, the J end by 1 base, with 6 bases between. The CDR3 contains 12 residues. CDR3 residues: CASSPVSYEQYF. CDR3 DNA: TGTGCCAGCAGCCCGGTTTCCTACGAGCAGTACTTC.

The J gene is TRBJ2-2, the V gene TRBV2; 8 positions agree with TRBD2. Looked up from germline, CDR1 is SNHLY and CDR2 is FYNNEI. The CDR3 consists of 15 residues. Trimming removed 5 bases from V and 5 bases from J; junction bases left unmatched: 7. CDR3 DNA sequence: TGTGCCAGCAGTAAAAGCGGGAGAGAAACCGGGGAGCTGTTTTTT. Its protein product is CASSKSGRETGELFF.

This chain uses TRBV9 with TRBJ2-3; 9 bases match TRBD2. V dropped 3 bases and J dropped 2; count of bases not matched to a gene: 4. Germline CDR1 is SGDLS and CDR2 is YYNGEE. CDR3 length equals 15 residues. CDR3 sequence (DNA): TGTGCCAGCAGCGGGGCGGGAGGGATCACAGATACGCAGTATTTT. This sequence encodes CASSGAGGITDTQYF.

This clone was counted a single time. The chain employs TRBV15 and TRBJ2-1; D gene unclear. CDR3 length equals 17 residues. Per germline, CDR1 LNHNV and CDR2 YYDKDF (reference sequence). Between the trimmed V and J ends, which lost 2 bases and 8 bases, there was a span of 22 bases. CDR3 protein: CATSRSAFGPGEHEQFF. The CDR3 DNA reads TGTGCCACCAGCAGATCCGCATTCGGGCCCGGCGAGCATGAGCAGTTCTTC.

V and J are TRBV20-1 and TRBJ2-5; D call uncertain. The J call could be wrong; TRBJ2-7 is a better fit for the DNA end. The CDR3 length is 11 residues. The germline gives CDR1 DFQATT, CDR2 SNEGSKA (reference sequence). CDR3 region: CSAMQNYEQYF. As DNA, the CDR3 is TGCAGTGCCATGCAAAACTACGAGCAGTACTTC.

This clone was detected a few times. This chain connects TRBV7-3 to TRBJ2-3; 10 nucleotides match TRBD2. CDR3 size: 15 residues. Germline CDR1 SGHTA, CDR2 FQGTGA. The ends lost 5 bases at V and 1 base at J; junction bases unmatched: 3. Here the CDR3 DNA reads TGTGCCAGCAGCCAAGGGACTAGCGGCACAGATACGCAGTATTTT. It is translated as CASSQGTSGTDTQYF.

The rearrangement joins TRBV6-5 to TRBJ1-6; D uncertain. The CDR3 covers 14 residues. Trimming took off 2 bases at V and 8 bases at J, with 10 bases between the two ends. In germline, CDR1 is MNHEY, CDR2 SVGAGI. CDR3 nucleotide sequence: TGTGCCAGCAGTTACCTCGCAGAGGATTCACCCCTCCACTTT. Residues: CASSYLAEDSPLHF.

This clone was counted a few times. This rearrangement joins TRBV28 to TRBJ1-1, with D unclear. In germline, CDR1 is MDHEN, CDR2 SYDVKM. The V end lost 4 bases, the J end lost 11 bases, and 8 bases lay between the germline ends. The CDR3 covers 10 residues. This chain's CDR3 is CASSYREAFF. The CDR3 coding sequence is TGTGCCAGCAGTTACCGGGAGGCTTTCTTT.

This clone was counted between two and nine times. V gene TRBV18 combines with J gene TRBJ2-2; 7 bases fit TRBD2. The V segment lost 0 bases and the J segment 4 bases; nucleotides outside the gene matches: 2. CDR3 length: 15 amino acids. Germline V gene sequence: CDR1 KGHSH, CDR2 LQKENI. The CDR3 bases are TGTGCCAGCTCACCACCACCGGGGGGCACCGGGGAGCTGTTTTTT. Its protein is CASSPPPGGTGELFF.

Within the sample, this clone is medium-sized. V gene TRBV28 combines with J gene TRBJ1-2; a possible D gene is TRBD1 (5 bases). V lost 4 bases, J lost 6 bases, and 12 bases lay in between. Germline V CDR1 and CDR2: MDHEN, SYDVKM. CDR3 length equals 13 residues. CDR3 bases: TGTGCCAGCAGTTCTCAGGGACCCCATGGCTACACCTTC. Translating it yields CASSSQGPHGYTF.

The genes are TRBV7-9 and TRBJ2-7; D is unclear. This CDR3 comprises 14 residues. Germline CDR1 and CDR2: SEHNR and FQNEAQ (reference sequence). V lost 2 bases, J lost 1 base, and 9 bases lay in between. The CDR3 DNA sequence: TGTGCCAGCAGCTTACTAGGCAGTTCCTACGAGCAGTACTTC. Protein: CASSLLGSSYEQYF.

The CDR3 region has the DNA TGTGCCAGCAGCGAGGGACAACTACACTACGAGCAGTACTTC. Translation: CASSEGQLHYEQYF. The chain couples TRBV28 to TRBJ2-7; a weak D match, TRBD1 (6 bases). CDR3 length: 14 residues. Trimming removed 6 bases from V and 3 bases from J, with 15 bases in between. The germline V gene encodes CDR1 MDHEN and CDR2 SYDVKM.